These 30 T cell receptor beta chains originate from one sample sequenced in a study of CD8 T cells in Susac syndrome. RNA in amounts of roughly 0.5 to 1 ug was reverse transcribed with random hexamers. TCRdb ran MiXCR on the immunoSEQ multiplex PCR reads and lists one entry per CDR3 protein. Of 170,000 or so distinct CDR3 sequences in the sample, 90% to 95% are singletons; the top ten hold 0.099%. The sample consisted of CD4+ T cells from PBMCs. The origin of the receptors is a human donor with Susac syndrome.

The rearrangement joins TRBV4-2 to TRBJ1-4; possible D gene TRBD1, 5 bases. The CDR3 spans 15 residues. The V and J ends lost 1 base and 8 bases respectively, with 14 bases between them. The germline gives CDR1 LGHNA, CDR2 YNFKEQ. CDR3 sequence (DNA): TGTGCCAGCAGCCAAGTGACGGGCCAGGGCGAAAAACTGTTTTTT. Translating gives CASSQVTGQGEKLFF.

The chain carries TRBV10-3 and TRBJ1-1, with D hard to call. Trimming took 11 bases from V and 3 from J, leaving 13 bases between them. This CDR3 is 12 amino acids long. Germline CDR1 reads ENHRY; CDR2 reads SYGVKD. CDR3 sequence: CAVREEDTEAFF. As DNA, the CDR3 is TGTGCCGTGAGGGAAGAAGACACTGAAGCTTTCTTT.

This chain links TRBV28 with TRBJ2-1; D not resolved. The germline V and J ends were trimmed by 7 bases and 6 bases, with 4 bases remaining between them. The CDR3 runs 10 residues. Germline CDR1 is MDHEN and CDR2 is SYDVKM. CDR3 coding DNA: TGTGCCAGCAAGGGCAATGAGCAGTTCTTC. Its protein is CASKGNEQFF.

The chain combines TRBV12-3 or TRBV12-4 with TRBJ2-7; TRBD2 matches 10 bases. V lost 5 bases, J lost 6 bases, and 4 bases stayed unmatched. The CDR3 spans 13 residues. CDR3: CASSALAGTEQYF. CDR3 coding DNA: TGTGCCAGCAGTGCACTAGCGGGAACCGAGCAGTACTTC.

The V call is TRBV20-1, the J call TRBJ2-7, with 13 bases lining up with TRBD2. Per germline, CDR1 DFQATT and CDR2 SNEGSKA (reference sequence). This CDR3 is built from 13 residues. V dropped 5 bases and J dropped 2; count of bases not matched to a gene: 0. The CDR3 bases are TGCAGTGCTGGACTAGCGGGGGCCTACGAGCAGTACTTC. Translating it yields CSAGLAGAYEQYF.

J is TRBJ2-7 and V is TRBV19, with 8 bases matching TRBD2. Germline CDR1 reads LNHDA; CDR2 reads SQIVND (reference sequence). J gave up 6 bases and V 5 bases, and 9 bases lay outside the gene matches. This CDR3 spans 14 amino acids. The DNA of the CDR3 is TGTGCCAGTAGTTTTGGGACTAGTGCGAGCGAGCAGTACTTC. Translation gives CASSFGTSASEQYF.

The chain couples TRBV24-1 to TRBJ2-7; 7 bases align to TRBD1. This CDR3 comprises 15 residues. V was pared by 2 bases and J by 1 base, with 4 bases of the junction left unmatched. Germline V CDR1 and CDR2: KGHDR, SFDVKD. The chain's CDR3 is CATSDSGTDSYEQYF. The CDR3 DNA reads TGTGCCACCAGTGATTCCGGGACAGATTCCTACGAGCAGTACTTC.

The chain has TRBV2 and TRBJ2-3, with 9 bases lining up with TRBD1. The CDR3 is made up of 13 amino acids. Germline V gene lookup returns CDR1 SNHLY and CDR2 FYNNEI. Trimming removed 7 bases from V and 4 bases from J; junction bases left unmatched: 3. CDR3 DNA sequence: TGTGCCAGCAAACAGGGGGCTTCAGATACGCAGTATTTT. Its translation: CASKQGASDTQYF.

This clonotype was counted only a few times. V gene TRBV9 combines with J gene TRBJ2-7; 10 nucleotides align to TRBD2. CDR1 and CDR2 from the germline V gene are SGDLS and YYNGEE. Trimming cost V 4 bases and J 1 base; bases outside gene matches: 5. This CDR3 contains 15 residues. The DNA of the CDR3 is TGTGCCAGCAGCCCATTAGCGGGAGGATCCTACGAGCAGTACTTC. As protein: CASSPLAGGSYEQYF.

The chain combines TRBV30 with TRBJ2-7; D is unresolved. The CDR3 runs to 11 residues. The V and J ends lost 1 base and 3 bases respectively, with 4 bases between them. Germline CDR1 reads GTSNPN; CDR2 reads SVGIG (reference sequence). The CDR3 nucleotides are TGTGCCTGGAGTGCCCTCTACGAGCAGTACTTC. It yields the protein CAWSALYEQYF.

The J gene is TRBJ2-7, the V gene TRBV5-1; 9 bases map to TRBD2. The CDR3 contains 17 residues. V dropped 0 bases and J dropped 0; count of bases not matched to a gene: 7. Germline lookup yields CDR1 SGHRS and CDR2 YFSETQ. The chain's CDR3 is CASSLGAGGGSSYEQYF. The CDR3 DNA is TGCGCCAGCAGCTTGGGAGCGGGGGGCGGTAGCTCCTACGAGCAGTACTTC. The variable domain in full, with the rest retrieved from reference TRBV5-1 and TRBJ2-7, is KAGVTQTPRYLIKTRGQQVTLSCSPISGHRSVSWYQQTPGQGLQFLFEYFSETQRNKGNFPGRFSGRQFSNSRSEMNVSTLELGDSALYLCASSLGAGGGSSYEQYFGPGTRLTVT.

The V call is TRBV5-8, the J call TRBJ1-1; D may be TRBD1 (5 bases). The germline V gene encodes CDR1 SGHTS and CDR2 YDEGEE. Trimming pared 2 bases from V and 0 bases from J, leaving 11 bases between. This CDR3 is 15 amino acids long. The CDR3 sequence: CASSFPGTMNTEAFF. CDR3 bases: TGTGCCAGCAGCTTTCCGGGGACTATGAACACTGAAGCTTTCTTT.

The V and J genes are TRBV18 and TRBJ2-7; D is possibly TRBD1 (6 bases). Germline CDR1 is KGHSH and CDR2 is LQKENI. The germline V and J ends were trimmed by 3 bases and 1 base, with 19 bases remaining between them. This CDR3 contains 17 residues. In nucleotides, the CDR3 is TGTGCCAGCTCACCCGGCGCCAGGGGCATACCATCCTACGAGCAGTACTTC. It is translated as CASSPGARGIPSYEQYF.

CDR3 region: CSARDGGGEQYF. DNA for the CDR3: TGCAGTGCTAGAGATGGAGGGGGAGAGCAGTACTTC. V usage is TRBV20-1 and J usage is TRBJ2-7, with D possibly called TRBD1 or TRBD2 (6 bases each). Trimming took 0 bases from V and 7 from J, leaving 10 bases between them. Germline assignment: CDR1 DFQATT and CDR2 SNEGSKA (reference sequence). The CDR3 consists of 12 residues.

This rearrangement joins TRBV4-3 to TRBJ2-3; no reliable D call. Germline V gene data show CDR1 as LGHNA and CDR2 as YSLEER. CDR3 length equals 14 residues. Trimming removed 0 bases from V and 8 bases from J, with 12 bases in between. The CDR3 protein is CASSQEERAVTQYF. The CDR3 bases are TGCGCCAGCAGCCAAGAGGAGCGAGCAGTTACGCAGTATTTT.

V usage is TRBV7-9 and J usage is TRBJ2-4; D is unclear. The CDR3 has 13 amino acids. The V end was cut by 5 bases, the J end by 2 bases, with 7 bases between. CDR1 is SEHNR and CDR2 is FQNEAQ in the germline V gene (reference sequence). The CDR3 here is CASSQGSKNIQYF. In nucleotides, the CDR3 is TGTGCCAGCAGCCAAGGTTCCAAAAACATTCAGTACTTC. The full variable domain, in which reference TRBV7-9 and TRBJ2-4 provide the parts outside the CDR3, is DTGVSQNPRHKITKRGQNVTFRCDPISEHNRLYWYRQTLGQGPEFLTYFQNEAQLEKSRLLSDRFSAERPKGSFSTLEIQRTEQGDSAMYLCASSQGSKNIQYFGAGTRLSVL.

This chain's CDR3 is CASSGSGDGQETQYF. CDR3 nucleotide sequence: TGTGCCAGCAGCGGTAGCGGGGACGGTCAAGAGACCCAGTACTTC. The rearrangement uses TRBV9 and TRBJ2-5, with 8 bases aligning to TRBD2. Germline V lookup: CDR1 SGDLS, CDR2 YYNGEE. J was trimmed by 2 bases and V by 3 bases; bases with no gene match: 6. The CDR3 has 15 residues.

In DNA form, the CDR3 reads TGTGCCAGCAGCTTTGATCTAGCGGGAGGGGCCTACGAGCAGTACTTC. This gives the protein CASSFDLAGGAYEQYF. This rearrangement joins TRBV9 to TRBJ2-7; 12 bases agree with TRBD2. The germline V gene has CDR1 SGDLS and CDR2 YYNGEE. V trimming: 4 bases; J trimming: 2 bases; junction bases outside the gene matches: 7. The CDR3 totals 16 residues. The full variable domain, in which reference TRBV9 and TRBJ2-7 provide the parts outside the CDR3, is DSGVTQTPKHLITATGQRVTLRCSPRSGDLSVYWYQQSLDQGLQFLIQYYNGEERAKGNILERFSAQQFPDLHSELNLSSLELGDSALYFCASSFDLAGGAYEQYFGPGTRLTVT.

In this sample, this clonotype turned up once. The CDR3 sequence is CAWSRTAKESPLHF. The CDR3 DNA is TGTGCCTGGAGCCGGACAGCCAAAGAGTCACCCCTCCACTTT. This chain links TRBV30 with TRBJ1-6; perhaps TRBD1 as D (6 bases). Per the germline V gene, CDR1 is GTSNPN and CDR2 is SVGIG (reference sequence). V was clipped by 3 bases and J by 10 bases, with 16 bases between them. This CDR3 contains 14 residues.

The rearrangement joins TRBV6-1 to TRBJ1-5, with D perhaps TRBD1 (5 bases). CDR3 length: 15 amino acids. In germline, CDR1 is MNHNS, CDR2 SASEGT. Trimming shortened V by 4 bases and J by 1 base, and 11 bases separated the two germline ends. CDR3 residues: CASSGEGPSNQPQHF. The CDR3 region has the DNA TGTGCCAGCAGTGGTGAGGGACCGAGCAATCAGCCCCAGCATTTT.

The chain uses TRBV5-4 and TRBJ1-2; possibly TRBD1 for D (6 bases). The ends were cut back, 4 bases at V and 4 bases at J, with 14 bases in the middle. CDR1 and CDR2 (germline): SGHNT, YYREEE (reference sequence). This CDR3 is 14 amino acids long. The CDR3 loop is CASSPAGAVYGYTF. In nucleotides, the CDR3 is TGTGCCAGCAGCCCCGCGGGGGCGGTCTATGGCTACACCTTC.

The V gene is TRBV20-1, the J gene TRBJ2-5; 7 bases are shared with TRBD2. The CDR3 extends over 14 amino acids. Germline trimming cut 1 base from V and 5 bases from J; bases unmatched to any gene: 7. Per germline, CDR1 DFQATT and CDR2 SNEGSKA (reference sequence). CDR3 sequence: CSARGVGGFETQYF. CDR3 in DNA: TGCAGTGCTAGAGGAGTGGGAGGGTTCGAGACCCAGTACTTC.

There are a few counts of this clonotype. V and J are TRBV3-1 and TRBJ2-1; D might be TRBD2 (6 bases). V was clipped by 0 bases and J by 8 bases, with 11 bases between them. In germline, CDR1 is LGHDT, CDR2 YNNKEL (reference sequence). The CDR3 contains 14 residues. CDR3 coding DNA: TGTGCCAGCAGCCAAGAAGGGGACTCCCATGAGCAGTTCTTC. Translated: CASSQEGDSHEQFF.

V is TRBV7-6 and J is TRBJ2-2, with TRBD2 matching over 7 bases. V lost 5 bases, J lost 4 bases, and 4 bases stayed unmatched. Per the germline V gene, CDR1 is SGHVS and CDR2 is FNYEAQ. The CDR3 is 14 amino acids. Written as DNA, the CDR3 is TGTGCCAGCAGCCTACGGACTAGCACCGGGGAGCTGTTTTTT. Its protein product is CASSLRTSTGELFF.

The chain combines TRBV15 with TRBJ1-2, with 11 bases lining up with TRBD1. CDR1 is LNHNV, CDR2 YYDKDF, per germline (reference sequence). CDR3 length equals 14 residues. Trimming removed 6 bases from V and 8 bases from J; junction bases left unmatched: 8. The CDR3 sequence: CATSSDRGPWGYTF. The DNA of the CDR3 is TGTGCCACCAGTTCGGACAGGGGGCCGTGGGGCTACACCTTC.

This rearrangement joins TRBV4-2 to TRBJ2-1; possibly TRBD2 for D (5 bases). The ends were cut back, 3 bases at V and 1 base at J, with 16 bases in the middle. Germline V CDR1 and CDR2: LGHNA, YNFKEQ. This CDR3 has 17 residues. CDR3 coding DNA: TGTGCCAGCAGCCAGCCAAGCGGCGGCCGATCCTACAATGAGCAGTTCTTC. This gives the protein CASSQPSGGRSYNEQFF.

The gene calls are TRBV30 and TRBJ1-4; D is uncertain. The CDR3 has 14 residues. Trimming pared 0 bases from V and 3 bases from J, leaving 8 bases between. CDR1 GTSNPN and CDR2 SVGIG come from the germline V gene (reference sequence). The CDR3 here is CAWSVRSSNEKLFF. CDR3 nucleotide sequence: TGTGCCTGGAGTGTACGTAGTTCTAATGAAAAACTGTTTTTT. Full variable domain (remainder filled in from reference TRBV30 and TRBJ1-4): SQTIHQWPATLVQPVGSPLSLECTVEGTSNPNLYWYRQAAGRGLQLLFYSVGIGQISSEVPQNLSASRPQDRQFILSSKKLLLSDSGFYLCAWSVRSSNEKLFFGSGTQLSVL.

This clonotype occurred once. The chain employs TRBV27 and TRBJ2-1, with TRBD2 identical over 10 bases. V lost 1 base to trimming and J lost 7 bases; unmatched junction nucleotides: 7. Per germline, CDR1 MNHEY and CDR2 SMNVEV (reference sequence). The CDR3 is made up of 16 amino acids. Here the CDR3 DNA reads TGTGCCAGCAGTTTATACCTAGCGGGAGTGAGTAATGAGCAGTTCTTC. Amino acid sequence: CASSLYLAGVSNEQFF.

This sequence joins TRBV30 and TRBJ1-2; 9 bases line up with TRBD1. In germline, CDR1 is GTSNPN, CDR2 SVGIG (reference sequence). V was pared by 2 bases and J by 8 bases, with 6 bases of the junction left unmatched. The CDR3 has 13 amino acids. For the CDR3, the DNA is TGTGCCTGGAGTAGTGGACAGGGGATAGGCTACACCTTC. This encodes CAWSSGQGIGYTF.

The chain combines TRBV14 with TRBJ1-2, with D perhaps matching TRBD1 (6 bases). The CDR3 length is 13 residues. Germline lookup yields CDR1 SGHDN and CDR2 FVKESK. Trimming stripped 1 base from V and 4 bases from J, with 7 bases between. The CDR3 is CASSQVDSYGYTF. In DNA, the CDR3 is TGTGCCAGCAGCCAAGTGGACAGCTATGGCTACACCTTC.